A single sample is the source of the 29 T cell receptor beta chains below, sequenced in a study of blood T cell repertoires in COVID-19. Sequenced by immunoSEQ multiplex PCR; TCRdb stores in-frame clones only, minus some. The sample shows roughly 57,000 clones, more than 75% of them seen only once. Sequencing was carried out using peripheral blood. These receptors were obtained from a woman aged 55 to 70 with COVID-19, enrolled during active disease.

This rearrangement joins TRBV2 to TRBJ2-2, with 7 bases aligning to TRBD2. There are 16 residues in the CDR3. Germline V lookup: CDR1 SNHLY, CDR2 FYNNEI. V was pared by 6 bases and J by 4 bases, with 11 bases of the junction left unmatched. CDR3 coding DNA: TGTGCCAGCAGCACCCCAGCGGGGTTGGGCACCGGGGAGCTGTTTTTT. Protein: CASSTPAGLGTGELFF.

V usage is TRBV5-1 and J usage is TRBJ1-4; D gene unclear. Germline-derived CDR1 and CDR2 are SGHRS and YFSETQ. The V and J ends lost 0 bases and 0 bases respectively, with 6 bases between them. This CDR3 contains 15 residues. The CDR3 DNA follows: TGCGCCAGCAGCTTGGGTTCGGCAACTAATGAAAAACTGTTTTTT. Translation gives CASSLGSATNEKLFF.

V usage is TRBV28 and J usage is TRBJ1-2, with D unresolved. The V and J ends lost 6 bases and 5 bases respectively, with 10 bases between them. This CDR3 is built from 12 residues. Per germline, CDR1 MDHEN and CDR2 SYDVKM. CDR3 sequence: CASSPGIYGYTF. CDR3 bases: TGTGCCAGCAGCCCGGGGATTTATGGCTACACCTTC.

The rearrangement links TRBV6-6 to TRBJ2-5; D uncertain. The CDR3 is 12 amino acids. CDR1 and CDR2 (germline): MNHNY, SVGAGI (reference sequence). Trimming cost V 3 bases and J 5 bases, with 7 bases left between them. The CDR3 spells CASSYLLETQYF. CDR3 nucleotide sequence: TGTGCCAGCAGTTATCTCCTCGAGACCCAGTACTTC.

The CDR3 coding sequence is TGTGCCAGCAGCATCCCGGGACACCGATCCTACGAGCAGTACTTC. Encoded protein: CASSIPGHRSYEQYF. The rearrangement uses TRBV28 and TRBJ2-7, with a weak D call TRBD1 (6 bases). Trimming removed 6 bases from V and 1 base from J, with 16 bases in between. This CDR3 has 15 amino acids. In germline, CDR1 is MDHEN, CDR2 SYDVKM.

This chain links TRBV7-9 with TRBJ1-3; no clear D. Germline values: CDR1 SEHNR, CDR2 FQNEAQ (reference sequence). This CDR3 comprises 12 residues. Trimming stripped 8 bases from V and 3 bases from J, with 8 bases between. CDR3 residues: CASGRIGNTIYF. The DNA of the CDR3 is TGTGCCAGCGGCAGAATTGGAAACACCATATATTTT.

The gene calls are TRBV12-3 or TRBV12-4 and TRBJ2-7; weak D call: TRBD1 (6 bases). The CDR3 has 13 residues. With 6 bases removed from V and 2 bases from J, the gap between germline ends came to 11 bases. The CDR3 loop is CASSGTPTYEQYF. The CDR3 DNA sequence: TGTGCCAGCAGCGGGACACCGACCTACGAGCAGTACTTC.

The chain joins TRBV27 to TRBJ2-2; TRBD2 aligns across 11 bases. V lost 5 bases, J lost 2 bases, and 7 bases stayed unmatched. The germline V gene encodes CDR1 MNHEY and CDR2 SMNVEV (reference sequence). The CDR3 runs to 17 residues. CDR3 coding DNA: TGTGCCAGCAGTATCCCTAGCGGGAGGCCCAACACCGGGGAGCTGTTTTTT. It specifies CASSIPSGRPNTGELFF.

V usage is TRBV19 and J usage is TRBJ2-5, with 7 positions matching TRBD1. The CDR3 runs to 17 residues. The germline CDR1 and CDR2 sequences are LNHDA and SQIVND (reference sequence). V shed 2 bases, J shed 0 bases, and the junction held 9 bases outside the gene matches. The CDR3 is CASSIKWTGSYQETQYF. The DNA for the CDR3 is TGTGCCAGTAGTATAAAGTGGACAGGATCGTACCAAGAGACCCAGTACTTC. The variable domain in full, with the rest retrieved from reference TRBV19 and TRBJ2-5, is DGGITQSPKYLFRKEGQNVTLSCEQNLNHDAMYWYRQDPGQGLRLIYYSQIVNDFQKGDIAEGYSVSREKKESFPLTVTSAQKNPTAFYLCASSIKWTGSYQETQYFGPGTRLLVL.

This clone was seen a handful of times. The V gene is TRBV19, the J gene TRBJ1-5; 8 bases map to TRBD1. The germline V gene has CDR1 LNHDA and CDR2 SQIVND (reference sequence). CDR3 length: 14 amino acids. The ends lost 5 bases at V and 4 bases at J; junction bases unmatched: 4. CDR3 region: CASSLRQGNQPQHF. CDR3 bases: TGTGCCAGTAGTTTGCGACAGGGGAATCAGCCCCAGCATTTT.

The chain uses TRBV24-1 and TRBJ2-3, with TRBD1 matching over 7 bases. With 3 bases clipped from V and 5 bases from J, the junction kept 7 bases outside the gene matches. Germline CDR1 and CDR2: KGHDR and SFDVKD. The CDR3 is made up of 15 amino acids. The CDR3 DNA reads as TGTGCCACCAGTGATGCCCGGGACAGAAGAGATACGCAGTATTTT. The encoded protein is CATSDARDRRDTQYF.

The rearrangement links TRBV9 to TRBJ2-3, with 10 bases identical to TRBD1. Germline V lookup: CDR1 SGDLS, CDR2 YYNGEE. V was clipped by 1 base and J by 5 bases; unmatched bases: 19. The CDR3 has 20 residues. The DNA for the CDR3 is TGTGCCAGCAGCGTATACCCCACCGGGACAGGGGATTTTAAAAAAGATACGCAGTATTTT. Its protein product is CASSVYPTGTGDFKKDTQYF.

The V call is TRBV6-4, the J call TRBJ1-1; D call uncertain. CDR1 MRHNA and CDR2 SNTAGT come from the germline V gene. V was trimmed by 0 bases and J by 2 bases, leaving 22 bases between them. CDR3 length: 19 amino acids. CDR3 residues: CASSDSKALNHAFNTEAFF. The CDR3 bases are TGTGCCAGCAGTGACTCGAAAGCGCTAAACCACGCTTTTAACACTGAAGCTTTCTTT.

This clone is medium-sized (0.01 to 0.1%) in the sample. This chain uses TRBV7-9 with TRBJ2-7; D ambiguous. CDR1 and CDR2 from the germline V gene are SEHNR and FQNEAQ (reference sequence). The CDR3 covers 13 residues. V was trimmed by 1 base and J by 3 bases, leaving 7 bases between them. The CDR3 nucleotides are TGTGCCAGCAGCTTAGGGCCAAGCTACGAGCAGTACTTC. Protein: CASSLGPSYEQYF.

The rearrangement uses TRBV28 and TRBJ1-2, with TRBD1 as a possible D gene (5 bases). The CDR3 loop spans 13 amino acids. V was clipped by 2 bases and J by 4 bases, with 8 bases between them. Germline CDR1 reads MDHEN; CDR2 reads SYDVKM. As DNA, the CDR3 is TGTGCCAGCAGTTTAGCAGGGATCTATGGCTACACCTTC. Translation gives CASSLAGIYGYTF.

Here the CDR3 reads CASSPGEREPGYGYTF. CDR3 nucleotide sequence: TGTGCCAGCAGCCCGGGTGAAAGGGAGCCTGGCTATGGCTACACCTTC. The rearrangement uses TRBV7-9 and TRBJ1-2; D is ambiguous. The CDR3 contains 16 residues. CDR1 SEHNR and CDR2 FQNEAQ come from the germline V gene (reference sequence). V lost 5 bases and J lost 4, with 20 bases in between.

This clone has more than one count but fewer than ten. V and J are TRBV12-3 or TRBV12-4 and TRBJ2-7; maybe TRBD1 (6 bases). The V end lost 6 bases, the J end lost 3 bases, and 12 bases lay between the germline ends. This CDR3 comprises 13 residues. DNA for the CDR3: TGTGCCAGCAGGGAACAGGGATTCTACGAGCAGTACTTC. Its protein product is CASREQGFYEQYF.

The V and J genes are TRBV5-1 and TRBJ1-1, with TRBD1 identical over 8 bases. Looked up from germline, CDR1 is SGHRS and CDR2 is YFSETQ. With 3 bases clipped from V and 1 base from J, the junction kept 2 bases outside the gene matches. The CDR3 is 14 amino acids. The CDR3 region has the DNA TGCGCCAGCAGCTCGGGACAGGAGAACACTGAAGCTTTCTTT. Its protein product is CASSSGQENTEAFF.

This chain links TRBV6-6 with TRBJ1-4; TRBD1 matches at 7 bases. The CDR3 consists of 15 residues. The V gene end was trimmed by 6 bases and the J gene end by 7 bases; junction bases not matched to a gene: 11. Germline V gene sequence: CDR1 MNHNY, CDR2 SVGAGI (reference sequence). This CDR3 is CASRRQGLSGEKLFF. The CDR3 DNA reads as TGTGCCAGCAGACGACAGGGCCTGAGTGGTGAAAAACTGTTTTTT.

J is TRBJ1-3 and V is TRBV7-6; 10 nucleotides align to TRBD1. V lost 5 bases, J lost 6 bases, and 4 bases stayed unmatched. Germline V gene data show CDR1 as SGHVS and CDR2 as FNYEAQ. This CDR3 spans 14 amino acids. CDR3 nucleotides: TGTGCCAGCAGCCCCGGGACAGGGGCAAACACCATATATTTT. Residues: CASSPGTGANTIYF.

V gene TRBV28 combines with J gene TRBJ2-7; possible D gene TRBD2, 6 bases. Germline V gives CDR1 MDHEN, CDR2 SYDVKM. CDR3 size: 15 residues. V was pared by 3 bases and J by 1 base, with 13 bases between. The CDR3 DNA reads TGTGCCAGCAGTTTTGGAGGGATCGGGTCCTACGAGCAGTACTTC. It specifies CASSFGGIGSYEQYF.

This clone has more than one count but fewer than ten. This rearrangement joins TRBV7-9 to TRBJ1-1, with 8 bases fitting TRBD1. The trim removed 4 bases at V and 6 bases at J, leaving 4 bases unmatched. CDR1 is SEHNR and CDR2 is FQNEAQ in the germline V gene (reference sequence). The CDR3 contains 13 residues. The CDR3: CASSSDRAPEAFF. The CDR3 bases are TGTGCCAGCAGCTCGGACAGGGCTCCTGAAGCTTTCTTT. The full variable domain, completed using reference TRBV7-9 and TRBJ1-1, is DTGVSQNPRHKITKRGQNVTFRCDPISEHNRLYWYRQTLGQGPEFLTYFQNEAQLEKSRLLSDRFSAERPKGSFSTLEIQRTEQGDSAMYLCASSSDRAPEAFFGQGTRLTVV.

The rearrangement joins TRBV3-1 (or the pseudogene TRBV3-2) to TRBJ2-1; TRBD2 aligns across 8 bases. The trim removed 4 bases at V and 10 bases at J, leaving 12 bases unmatched. This CDR3 has 15 residues. Per the germline V gene, CDR1 is LGHDT and CDR2 is YNNKEL (reference sequence). Here the CDR3 DNA reads TGTGCCAGCAGCCCTCAGGCGAGCGGGAGTTGGGAGCAGTTCTTC. Its protein is CASSPQASGSWEQFF.

The gene calls are TRBV2 and TRBJ1-4; D gene uncertain. V was clipped by 5 bases and J by 6 bases, with 16 bases between them. Germline-derived CDR1 and CDR2 are SNHLY and FYNNEI. This CDR3 is built from 15 residues. As DNA, the CDR3 is TGTGCCAGCAGTCGCCGGAGCACCGGGGATGAAAAACTGTTTTTT. It specifies CASSRRSTGDEKLFF.

The chain carries TRBV30 and TRBJ1-1, with 7 nucleotides matching TRBD1. The CDR3 has 14 residues. With V trimmed by 1 base and J by 3 bases, 5 bases remained unmatched. Germline CDR1 and CDR2: GTSNPN and SVGIG (reference sequence). CDR3 sequence (DNA): TGTGCCTGGAGTGAGAAAACAGGGGACACTGAAGCTTTCTTT. Amino acid sequence: CAWSEKTGDTEAFF.

This chain uses TRBV28 with TRBJ2-1; 9 bases match TRBD2. CDR1 is MDHEN, CDR2 SYDVKM, per germline. J was trimmed by 2 bases and V by 7 bases; bases with no gene match: 9. The CDR3 has 16 residues. This CDR3 reads CASTPHLAGTYNEQFF. The CDR3 DNA follows: TGTGCCAGCACCCCGCATCTAGCGGGAACCTACAATGAGCAGTTCTTC.

The rearrangement links TRBV27 to TRBJ1-1; D may be TRBD1 (6 bases). The CDR3 extends over 13 amino acids. Germline CDR1 reads MNHEY; CDR2 reads SMNVEV (reference sequence). V was cut by 6 bases and J by 1 base, with 9 bases left in between. The DNA for the CDR3 is TGTGCCAGCAGATACAGGGCGAACACTGAAGCTTTCTTT. Protein product: CASRYRANTEAFF.

The chain employs TRBV28 and TRBJ2-1, with 11 bases lining up with TRBD2. This CDR3 is 15 amino acids long. V lost 7 bases to trimming and J lost 2 bases; unmatched junction nucleotides: 4. Germline CDR1 is MDHEN and CDR2 is SYDVKM. CDR3 sequence reads: CASIVSGRAYNEQFF. The CDR3 DNA reads as TGTGCCAGCATCGTTAGCGGGAGGGCCTACAATGAGCAGTTCTTC.

The V call is TRBV5-1, the J call TRBJ1-1, with D tentatively TRBD1 (6 bases). The CDR3 totals 15 residues. From germline, CDR1 is SGHRS and CDR2 YFSETQ. V lost 1 base and J lost 3, with 13 bases in between. CDR3 sequence (DNA): TGCGCCAGCAGCTTGCTTCGGGGGGCGGACACTGAAGCTTTCTTT. It is translated as CASSLLRGADTEAFF.